The 15 T cell receptor beta chains listed next were all sequenced from one sample in a study of beta chain features in type 1 diabetes. Notes on the study in general: People with Type 1 diabetes carried modestly yet significantly shorter TCRB CDR3s in all four CD4+ subsets.

These receptors have no known antigen. TCRB transcripts that were expressed got sequenced, as all of the isolated RNA had been reverse transcribed. Using immunoSEQ multiplex PCR, the repertoire was profiled, and TCRdb retains in-frame clones only, with some absent. The sample lists some 70,000 clones, about 50% seen once, with roughly 0.7% in the top ten. Sequencing was carried out using central memory CD4+ T cells from blood. These receptors were taken from a man aged 30-40 years with type 1 diabetes.

V and J are TRBV10-3 and TRBJ2-3; D may be TRBD1 (5 bases). Per germline, CDR1 ENHRY and CDR2 SYGVKD. The CDR3 loop spans 15 amino acids. Trimming took off 6 bases at V and 1 base at J, with 14 bases between the two ends. This CDR3 is CAISPPGAGTDTQYF. In DNA, the CDR3 is TGTGCCATCAGCCCACCTGGGGCAGGCACAGATACGCAGTATTTT.

This chain uses TRBV11-2 with TRBJ1-3; D possibly corresponds to TRBD1 (6 bases). Trimming stripped 5 bases from V and 3 bases from J, with 11 bases between. The CDR3 length is 14 residues. Germline values: CDR1 SGHAT, CDR2 FQNNGV. The CDR3 region is CASSLTGYGNTIYF. In DNA form, the CDR3 reads TGTGCCAGCAGCCTGACAGGCTATGGAAACACCATATATTTT.

As for this clone: One end of the junction varies from germline; a read error may be responsible. This chain uses TRBV7-9 with TRBJ2-7; no clear D. The germline gives CDR1 SEHNR, CDR2 FQNEAQ (reference sequence). The CDR3 contains 11 residues. The CDR3 coding sequence is TGTGCCAGCAGCCTTTCCTACGGGCAGTACTTC. Protein product: CASSLSYGQYF.

This rearrangement joins TRBV4-2 to TRBJ2-7; tentative D call: TRBD2 (6 bases). This CDR3 is built from 15 residues. Germline V lookup: CDR1 LGHNA, CDR2 YNFKEQ. With 4 bases removed from V and 4 bases from J, the gap between germline ends came to 17 bases. The CDR3 DNA is TGTGCCAGCAGCCCAGGAGGGGCTGCGGGTTACGAGCAGTACTTC. It yields the protein CASSPGGAAGYEQYF.

This sequence joins TRBV28 and TRBJ1-3; TRBD1 matches 8 bases. The CDR3 totals 18 residues. Per the germline V gene, CDR1 is MDHEN and CDR2 is SYDVKM. The J segment lost 3 bases and the V segment lost 3 bases, leaving 13 bases of the junction unmatched. CDR3 residues: CASSLVRTGSTGGNTIYF. The CDR3 region has the DNA TGTGCCAGCAGTTTGGTCCGGACAGGGTCCACCGGTGGAAACACCATATATTTT.

This clone showed up just a few times. The chain links TRBV5-1 to TRBJ2-7; tentatively, D is TRBD1 (7 bases). Looked up from germline, CDR1 is SGHRS and CDR2 is YFSETQ. V lost 4 bases, J lost 5 bases, and 22 bases lay in between. The CDR3 runs to 16 residues. This chain's CDR3 is CASSGGIRTGTNEQYF. The CDR3 DNA is TGCGCCAGCAGCGGAGGGATACGGACAGGAACCAACGAGCAGTACTTC.

This clone has more than one count but fewer than ten. This rearrangement joins TRBV5-6 to TRBJ2-7; 7 bases match TRBD1. The CDR3 runs to 14 residues. CDR1 is SGHDT, CDR2 YYEEEE, per germline. Trimming removed 4 bases from V and 3 bases from J; junction bases left unmatched: 7. The CDR3 here is CASSLGQSRYEQYF. The CDR3 DNA reads TGTGCCAGCAGCCTGGGACAGAGCCGCTACGAGCAGTACTTC.

J is TRBJ2-7 and V is TRBV7-9; unclear D gene. CDR3 size: 15 residues. Looked up from germline, CDR1 is SEHNR and CDR2 is FQNEAQ (reference sequence). Between the trimmed V and J ends, which lost 1 base and 0 bases, there was a span of 10 bases. CDR3 coding DNA: TGTGCCAGCAGCTTAGGTGCGAGTAGCTCCTACGAGCAGTACTTC. It yields the protein CASSLGASSSYEQYF.

This clone turned up a few times. CDR3 sequence (DNA): TGTGCCAGCAGCTCCCTAGCGGGAGCGTACGAGCAGTACTTC. Translated: CASSSLAGAYEQYF. The rearrangement joins TRBV6-5 to TRBJ2-7, with 10 bases that match TRBD2. CDR1 and CDR2 (germline): MNHEY, SVGAGI. CDR3 length: 14 amino acids. The V gene end was trimmed by 6 bases and the J gene end by 4 bases; junction bases not matched to a gene: 6.

This chain joins TRBV28 and TRBJ2-7, with 8 bases identical to TRBD2. The junction had 4 bases not matched to a gene; V was cut back by 7 bases and J by 5 bases. CDR1 and CDR2 (germline): MDHEN, SYDVKM. CDR3 size: 12 residues. This CDR3 reads CASTAGGHEQYF. The CDR3 DNA is TGTGCCAGCACCGCGGGGGGACACGAGCAGTACTTC.

This rearrangement joins TRBV29-1 to TRBJ1-2; D uncertain. The CDR3 sequence is 11 residues long. The V gene lost 1 base and the J gene lost 7 bases, with 7 bases spanning the gap. From germline, CDR1 is SQVTM and CDR2 ANQGSEA. The CDR3 bases are TGCAGCGTTGAAGCCGGGAGTGGCTACACCTTC. Residues: CSVEAGSGYTF.

This chain uses TRBV23-1 with TRBJ2-1, with TRBD1 matching 7 bases. TRBV23-1 is marked as an open reading frame, function uncertain. V trimming: 11 bases; J trimming: 0 bases; junction bases outside the gene matches: 19. The CDR3 contains 18 residues. CDR3 DNA: TGCGCCTATTTAGTCTCCAGGAGACAGGGCGACTCCTACAATGAGCAGTTCTTC. Its protein is CAYLVSRRQGDSYNEQFF.

V and J are TRBV15 and TRBJ1-2, with unresolved D. The CDR3 covers 12 residues. Trimming stripped 5 bases from V and 4 bases from J, with 8 bases between. The germline V gene encodes CDR1 LNHNV and CDR2 YYDKDF (reference sequence). In DNA form, the CDR3 reads TGTGCCACCAGCTCTACGGGCTATGGCTACACCTTC. As protein: CATSSTGYGYTF.

V usage is TRBV5-5 and J usage is TRBJ1-2; D is unclear. This CDR3 comprises 13 residues. Trimming removed 4 bases at V and 4 bases at J, with 11 bases between. Germline V gene sequence: CDR1 SGHKS, CDR2 YYEKEE (reference sequence). CDR3 DNA: TGTGCCAGCAGCCCGGAGGTCCTCTATGGCTACACCTTC. Residues: CASSPEVLYGYTF.

This clone was counted a single time. The genes are TRBV10-3 and TRBJ1-1, with a possible D match to TRBD1 (6 bases). V was cut by 10 bases and J by 5 bases, with 17 bases left in between. The V gene's germline CDR1 is ENHRY and CDR2 SYGVKD. The CDR3 covers 13 residues. For the CDR3, the DNA is TGTGCCACCACCCCCGAGAGGGGGACTGAAGCTTTCTTT. The encoded protein is CATTPERGTEAFF.